This record covers a single T cell receptor (beta chain). Its antigen is as yet unknown. The data were taken from a study of long-term antiretroviral therapy in people with HIV. Study-level information: The study's earliest collections predate the 2015 immediate-ART recommendation by about a decade. Findings of the study overall: Controls showed broader CDR3 length ranges than did the HIV repertoires. In the period from the mid-2000s to the late 2010s, blood was collected, possibly under older ART regimens.

The ends were cut back, 4 bases at V and 3 bases at J, with 13 bases in the middle. The CDR3 spans 14 residues. In germline, CDR1 is MNHNY, CDR2 SVGAGI (reference sequence). The immunoSEQ assay was v3.0, run at survey level. Using immunoSEQ multiplex PCR, the repertoire was profiled, and TCRdb retains in-frame clones only, with some absent. Of some 20,000 clones listed, about 88% are singletons. Sequencing was performed on unsorted PBMCs, taken 0.9 years after starting antiretroviral therapy. The gene calls are TRBV6-6 and TRBJ2-7; D may match TRBD1 or TRBD2 (6 bases each). The TCR originated in a man aged 18 to 29 with HIV. CDR3 residues: CASSWGRGGYEQYV. CDR3 coding DNA: TGTGCCAGCAGTTGGGGGCGGGGCGGCTACGAGCAGTACGTC.